What follows is one TCR beta chain and its context. The clone's antigen remains unknown. No base-level quality is on record; no much larger clone is a single base apart. This specimen belongs to a study of T cell changes during pregnancy in multiple sclerosis (dated by TCRdb to the late 2010s). Some background on the complete study: Changes in the T cell repertoire over the course of pregnancy were examined in this study in women with multiple sclerosis.

Measured from the cysteine to the phenylalanine, the CDR3 is 15 residues long. The entry retains the CDR3 DNA only, 45 bases that are in frame from base 1. Via the germline V gene, CDR1 is SQVTM and CDR2 ANQGSEA. V ends up 3 bases short and J 2 bases short, with an unmatched junction base count of 10. Receptor amplification or capture employed the immunoSEQ multiplex PCR assay. Not all clones reach the TCRdb copy of this immuneACCESS table, which keeps in-frame sequences only. Checked studies attribute under half of the gap to unresolved V genes and leave the rest unexplained. The sample contains more than 65,000 clones, roughly 96% of them found a single time. The ten largest account for 1.1% of the sample.

This specimen consisted of peripheral blood, obtained in the second trimester of pregnancy. This sequence originates from a female donor with multiple sclerosis, enrolled in a pregnancy study. The V and J genes are TRBV29-1 and TRBJ2-7; 7 bases in the middle match TRBD1. The CDR3: CSVDGAGGRTYEQYF. The nucleotide sequence is given as TGCAGCGTTGATGGGGCAGGGGGACGGACCTACGAGCAGTACTTC.